The 18 T cell receptor beta chains below were found in one sample sequenced in a study of Ad26.COV2.S vaccination and SARS-CoV-2 variants. The protocol was immunoSEQ multiplex PCR, while the TCRdb copy is restricted to in-frame clones and leaves out a portion. The profile shows 450,000 to 550,000 clones, 89% of them singletons. The sample's treatment: 19 received Ad26.COV2.S at low or high dose, single or two shots; 5 received placebo; per-sample allocation not given. At day 63 after the first vaccine or placebo injection, samples were drawn. The material was peripheral blood, obtained in a trial of Ad26.COV2.S vaccine versus placebo. Receptors originate from a person between 18 and 60 years old who received the Ad26.COV2.S COVID-19 vaccine or a placebo.

The chain links TRBV7-2 to TRBJ1-5; no reliable D call. The CDR3 length is 14 residues. Trimming took off 3 bases at V and 5 bases at J, with 11 bases between the two ends. Germline assignment: CDR1 SGHTA and CDR2 FQGNSA. The CDR3 bases are TGTGCCAGCAGCTTGAGCTTTGGGGATCAGCCCCAGCATTTT. Protein product: CASSLSFGDQPQHF. Filled out from reference TRBV7-2 and TRBJ1-5, the complete variable domain reads GAGVSQSPSNKVTEKGKDVELRCDPISGHTALYWYRQSLGQGLEFLIYFQGNSAPDKSGLPSDRFSAERTGGSVSTLTIQRTQQEDSAVYLCASSLSFGDQPQHFGDGTRLSIL.

The chain combines TRBV21-1 with TRBJ1-2. TRBV21-1 is given as a pseudogene. The CDR3 loop spans 15 amino acids. DNA of the CDR3: TGTGCCAGCAGCAAACGTGAACGAGCTAACTATGGCTACACCTTC. Translated: CASSKRERANYGYTF.

The gene calls are TRBV18 and TRBJ2-7; weak D call: TRBD1 (5 bases). Germline lookup yields CDR1 KGHSH and CDR2 LQKENI. Trimming pared 3 bases from V and 1 base from J, leaving 7 bases between. The CDR3 is made up of 13 amino acids. CDR3: CASSPTDSYEQYF. The CDR3 DNA is TGTGCCAGCTCACCGACAGATTCCTACGAGCAGTACTTC.

The rearrangement joins TRBV7-3 to TRBJ1-6; no clear D gene. CDR3 length equals 15 residues. V was pared by 1 base and J by 7 bases, with 11 bases between. Germline V gene lookup returns CDR1 SGHTA and CDR2 FQGTGA. CDR3 coding DNA: TGTGCCAGCAGCTTAAACCCGATACCAAATTCACCCCTCCACTTT. Translation: CASSLNPIPNSPLHF.

The gene calls are TRBV2 and TRBJ1-4; 11 nucleotides line up with TRBD1. The CDR3 is 14 residues long. V gave up 4 bases and J gave up 7 bases; unmatched junction bases: 2. The germline V gene encodes CDR1 SNHLY and CDR2 FYNNEI. CDR3 region: CASSGGQGGEKLFF. The DNA for the CDR3 is TGTGCCAGCAGTGGGGGACAGGGGGGTGAAAAACTGTTTTTT.

The rearrangement joins TRBV5-1 to TRBJ2-3; 8 bases match TRBD2. The CDR3 is 14 amino acids. V shed 4 bases and J 2 bases; nucleotides not matched to a gene: 3. The germline gives CDR1 SGHRS, CDR2 YFSETQ. Here the CDR3 reads CASSLAGNTDTQYF. As DNA, the CDR3 is TGCGCCAGCAGCCTAGCGGGCAACACAGATACGCAGTATTTT.

J is TRBJ1-2 and V is TRBV5-5; 8 positions agree with TRBD1. The CDR3 extends over 16 amino acids. From germline, CDR1 is SGHKS and CDR2 YYEKEE (reference sequence). V lost 3 bases and J lost 4; bases outside the gene matches: 11. The CDR3 sequence: CASSWRGDRSFYGYTF. CDR3 in DNA: TGTGCCAGCAGCTGGAGGGGGGACAGGTCGTTCTATGGCTACACCTTC.

This clone appeared a single time. The chain joins TRBV7-2 to TRBJ2-1, with a possible D match to TRBD1 (6 bases). Germline-derived CDR1 and CDR2 are SGHTA and FQGNSA. Trimming left V 6 bases short and J 5 bases short, with 20 bases between. This CDR3 is built from 16 residues. CDR3 sequence: CASSSFRDTLNNEQFF. CDR3 nucleotide sequence: TGTGCCAGCAGTTCGTTCCGGGACACCCTTAACAATGAGCAGTTCTTC.

CDR3 region: CASSQDLLRLAGLTDTQYF. The CDR3 DNA reads as TGCGCCAGCAGCCAAGATCTACTGAGGCTAGCGGGGCTCACAGATACGCAGTATTTT. The rearrangement links TRBV4-1 to TRBJ2-3, with 9 positions matching TRBD2. V gave up 0 bases and J gave up 2 bases; unmatched junction bases: 12. The length of the CDR3 is 19 residues. Germline V gene lookup returns CDR1 MGHRA and CDR2 YSYEKL.

This chain uses TRBV5-6 with TRBJ1-1; D is unresolved. Looked up from germline, CDR1 is SGHDT and CDR2 is YYEEEE. The CDR3 sequence is 15 residues long. The germline V and J ends were trimmed by 3 bases and 3 bases, with 15 bases remaining between them. The CDR3 bases are TGTGCCAGCAGCTCTCTAAGAAGGTCTTACACTGAAGCTTTCTTT. Amino acids: CASSSLRRSYTEAFF.

The CDR3 region has the DNA TGTGCCAGCAGTCGGATATCGGGACACAGGTCGAATGAGCAGTTCTTC. As protein: CASSRISGHRSNEQFF. V is TRBV14 and J is TRBJ2-1, with D perhaps TRBD1 (6 bases). In germline, CDR1 is SGHDN, CDR2 FVKESK. Deletions cut 6 bases from V and 7 bases from J, with 22 bases between. This CDR3 contains 16 residues.

The CDR3 is CASSPTVESFYIQPQHF. The CDR3 coding sequence is TGTGCCAGCTCACCAACAGTAGAATCCTTCTATATTCAGCCCCAGCATTTT. The rearrangement uses TRBV18 and TRBJ1-5, with D unresolved. V was pared by 2 bases and J by 6 bases, with 20 bases between. CDR1 and CDR2 (germline): KGHSH, LQKENI. The CDR3 is 17 amino acids. Looking up the rest from reference TRBV18 and TRBJ1-5 gives the full variable domain: NAGVMQNPRHLVRRRGQEARLRCSPMKGHSHVYWYRQLPEEGLKFMVYLQKENIIDESGMPKERFSAEFPKEGPSILRIQQVVRGDSAAYFCASSPTVESFYIQPQHFGDGTRLSIL.

V gene TRBV12-3 or TRBV12-4 combines with J gene TRBJ1-4, with unresolved D. This CDR3 region has 12 residues. V dropped 6 bases and J dropped 7 bases, with 9 bases sitting between them. CDR3 loop: CASRRETEKLFF. CDR3 DNA: TGTGCCAGCAGACGGGAGACTGAAAAACTGTTTTTT.

V usage is TRBV28 and J usage is TRBJ2-3; 7 bases match TRBD2. The CDR3 consists of 13 residues. Germline V gives CDR1 MDHEN, CDR2 SYDVKM. The J segment lost 5 bases and the V segment lost 4 bases, leaving 3 bases of the junction unmatched. CDR3 protein: CASSWGGLDTQYF. The CDR3 bases are TGTGCCAGCAGTTGGGGGGGGTTAGATACGCAGTATTTT.

CDR3 in DNA: TGTGCCAGCAGCTTGTCCCGGGACTATGGCTACACCTTC. This encodes CASSLSRDYGYTF. J is TRBJ1-2 and V is TRBV5-6; D remains unclear. The ends were cut back, 1 base at V and 3 bases at J, with 7 bases in the middle. Germline CDR1 and CDR2: SGHDT and YYEEEE. The CDR3 consists of 13 residues.

V gene TRBV7-9 combines with J gene TRBJ2-3, with 9 bases that match TRBD1. The trim removed 3 bases at V and 3 bases at J, leaving 7 bases unmatched. The CDR3 loop spans 16 amino acids. Germline assignment: CDR1 SEHNR and CDR2 FQNEAQ (reference sequence). The CDR3 protein is CASSFPRQGGTDTQYF. The CDR3 DNA reads TGTGCCAGCAGCTTCCCACGACAGGGGGGGACAGATACGCAGTATTTT.

This chain links TRBV7-9 with TRBJ2-4; 13 nucleotides line up with TRBD2. Germline values: CDR1 SEHNR, CDR2 FQNEAQ (reference sequence). This CDR3 has 15 amino acids. Germline trimming cut 7 bases from V and 9 bases from J; bases unmatched to any gene: 9. CDR3 in DNA: TGTGCCAGCACCCAACTAGCGGGAGGGCAAAGCATTCAGTACTTC. Its translation: CASTQLAGGQSIQYF.

The chain uses TRBV19 and TRBJ2-1; D call uncertain. The germline V gene encodes CDR1 LNHDA and CDR2 SQIVND (reference sequence). CDR3 size: 14 residues. V gave up 10 bases and J gave up 6 bases, with 19 bases separating them. The CDR3 region is CATAFLHATNEQFF. The CDR3 DNA reads TGTGCCACCGCATTTCTACACGCGACCAATGAGCAGTTCTTC.